The rows below give T cell receptor beta chains drawn from one sample of a study of T cell repertoires in cytomegalovirus infection. MiXCR, run by TCRdb on the reads, gives a single entry per CDR3 protein. The data show a few hundred thousand distinct CDR3 sequences, with about 40% seen just once and around 48% held by the top ten. What these receptors recognize is not known. The sample here was cultured PBMCs, taken from culture after CMV antigen stimulation. The origin of the receptors is a human donor in good health (CMV status not recorded). Some clones in this sample may be carry-over from other donors' samples. The CDR3 runs from the conserved cysteine through the conserved F or W. A D gene is named only where the DNA matches it firmly.

D: .; J: TRBJ2-3; V: TRBV7-2; CDR3: CASSQGPPGTQYF
D: .; J: TRBJ1-6; V: TRBV7-2; CDR3: CASSLLRPPLHF
D: TRBD2; J: TRBJ2-7; V: TRBV4-1; CDR3: CASSRAGGKQYF
D: .; J: TRBJ2-7; V: TRBV7-6; CDR3: CASSWVMASEQYF
D: .; J: TRBJ2-1; V: TRBV12-3/TRBV12-4; CDR3: CASTPGTPHSYNEQFF
D: .; J: TRBJ1-4; V: TRBV20-1; CDR3: CSASFGRGTTNEKLFF
D: TRBD1; J: TRBJ1-1; V: TRBV6-1; CDR3: CASSEAGDRDRAFF
D: .; J: TRBJ2-4; V: TRBV10-3; CDR3: CAISESKQGNIQYF
D: .; J: TRBJ2-3; V: TRBV6-2/TRBV6-3; CDR3: CASRRGGTDTQGF
D: .; J: TRBJ2-1; V: TRBV7-9; CDR3: CASSLAGKTYNEQFF
D: TRBD2; J: TRBJ2-2; V: TRBV2; CDR3: CASSSGGGGAGELFF
D: .; J: TRBJ1-5; V: TRBV6-6; CDR3: CASSPNIDQPQHF
D: TRBD2; J: TRBJ2-5; V: TRBV20-1; CDR3: CSARPQGLAGTETQYF
D: TRBD2; J: TRBJ2-7; V: TRBV7-9; CDR3: CASSLALGLAGKQYF
D: .; J: TRBJ2-4; V: TRBV19; CDR3: CASSTTGLAKNIQYF
D: .; J: TRBJ1-6; V: TRBV20-1; CDR3: CSATDTGMNSPLHF
D: TRBD1; J: TRBJ1-2; V: TRBV19; CDR3: CASSGRTGANYGYTF
D: .; J: TRBJ1-6; V: TRBV20-1; CDR3: CSARLDSRVYNSPLHF
D: .; J: TRBJ2-3; V: TRBV6-1; CDR3: CAGAGGGQGADTQYF
D: .; J: TRBJ2-1; V: TRBV7-2; CDR3: CASSLRPGGLALSSYNEQFF
D: TRBD1; J: TRBJ2-5; V: TRBV7-2; CDR3: CASSVRRPGQGETQYF
D: .; J: TRBJ2-3; V: TRBV27; CDR3: CASSSPFVGSSTDTQYF
D: .; J: TRBJ1-2; V: TRBV7-2; CDR3: CASSLAFGSYTF
D: .; J: TRBJ2-3; V: TRBV7-2; CDR3: CASSLQVAPPTDTQYF
D: .; J: TRBJ2-1; V: TRBV25-1; CDR3: CASSGQLSYNEQFF
D: .; J: TRBJ1-2; V: TRBV7-2; CDR3: CASSLDPSGFYGYTF
D: .; J: TRBJ2-4; V: TRBV4-1; CDR3: CASSPAGANLRDIQYF
D: .; J: TRBJ2-2; V: TRBV7-2; CDR3: CASSFGAAVTGELFF
D: TRBD1; J: TRBJ2-2; V: TRBV6-1; CDR3: CASSEGGGGTGELFF
D: .; J: TRBJ1-2; V: TRBV6-1; CDR3: CASSEEHRGYGYTF
D: .; J: TRBJ2-6; V: TRBV6-6; CDR3: CASSYRSGAGANVLTF
D: .; J: TRBJ2-1; V: TRBV2; CDR3: CASSEELEEQFF
D: TRBD2; J: TRBJ2-3; V: TRBV7-2; CDR3: CASGLAGVADTQYF
D: .; J: TRBJ2-1; V: TRBV5-4; CDR3: CASTSGESAHNEQFF
D: .; J: TRBJ1-3; V: TRBV7-2; CDR3: CASSLWVARGNTIYF
D: .; J: TRBJ1-3; V: TRBV7-6; CDR3: CASRWAGSGNTIYF
D: .; J: TRBJ1-4; V: TRBV4-1; CDR3: CASSRLLRGEKLFF
D: TRBD2; J: TRBJ2-3; V: TRBV19; CDR3: CASSISLSGTSGGGTDTQYF
D: .; J: TRBJ1-5; V: TRBV19; CDR3: CASSGRTRVEPQHF
D: TRBD1; J: TRBJ1-1; V: TRBV14; CDR3: CASSSNRGGTEAFF
D: TRBD2; J: TRBJ2-3; V: TRBV5-1; CDR3: CASTAGVRTDTQYF
D: .; J: TRBJ2-7; V: TRBV7-2; CDR3: CASTLSREQYF
D: .; J: TRBJ2-7; V: TRBV7-2; CDR3: CASSLAWREQYF
D: TRBD2; J: TRBJ2-1; V: TRBV4-1; CDR3: CASSPTGTRSGDEQFF
D: TRBD1; J: TRBJ1-5; V: TRBV7-6; CDR3: CASSLEGGLSNQPQHF
D: TRBD1; J: TRBJ2-1; V: TRBV20-1; CDR3: CSAVPPVTGTGDNEQFF
D: .; J: TRBJ2-1; V: TRBV6-5; CDR3: CASMASAYYNEQFF
D: .; J: TRBJ2-7; V: TRBV10-3; CDR3: CAISPVLYGNEQYF
D: .; J: TRBJ1-3; V: TRBV20-1; CDR3: CSANFAGIAIYF
D: TRBD1; J: TRBJ1-1; V: TRBV7-4; CDR3: CASSSGQGGPEAFF
D: .; J: TRBJ2-7; V: TRBV11-2; CDR3: CASSPVQGNGEQYF
D: .; J: TRBJ1-1; V: TRBV12-3/TRBV12-4; CDR3: CASSTRTEGVTEAFF
D: .; J: TRBJ2-2; V: TRBV7-2; CDR3: CASSLALAHTGELFF
D: TRBD2; J: TRBJ2-7; V: TRBV2; CDR3: CASSPLAGEYEQYF
D: .; J: TRBJ2-1; V: TRBV7-2; CDR3: CASSLVAPGLLQSGQFF
D: .; J: TRBJ1-3; V: TRBV7-9; CDR3: CASSLTQDGNTIYF